This entry describes one T cell receptor (beta chain). Its target antigen remains unknown. Per-base quality was not reported, and no clone a single base away is much larger than it. The data belong to a study of shared clonotypes between healthy human individuals (dated by TCRdb to about 2020). Looking at the study overall: A few men and a couple of women, aged 18 to 49 years, made up the cohort. For each donor, CD4 naive and CD4 memory were each given three plates, CD8 naive was given two plates, and CD8 memory was given one plate. To estimate repertoire size and how much clonotype sharing occurs between individuals, the study deeply sequenced the blood TCR repertoires of roughly 5 healthy adults. To increase sequencing depth and limit assay-specific biases, different laboratories used diverse techniques to prepare libraries and sequence TCR repertoires. Per donor, leukapheresis produced somewhere between about 0.94 and 9.5 billion PBMCs. The full study reports these points: Incomplete sequencing was indicated by rarefaction of sorted-subset datasets, despite the large sequencing depth. When a few donors were compared, the shared fraction of clonotypes was roughly 4.8% for naive CD4, approximately 3.5% for naive CD8, 2.3% for memory CD4, and 0.4% for memory CD8. Pairwise subsampling led to the expectation that sequencing depth would affect the degree of clonotype sharing among donors. Compared with non-shared clonotypes, clonotypes shared by all four sorted-subset donors had higher generation probabilities. The genetic and exposure-history diversity represented was limited by the small number of donors. Sampling was limited to blood, and TCR repertoires in tissue likely differ from TCR repertoires in blood. Naive subsets generally had larger estimated clonotype richness than memory subsets did.

TCR CDR3 regions were amplified from genomic DNA by multiplex PCR using the deep immunoSEQ assay. Extracted genomic DNA from each cell subset was spread evenly across all wells of several immunoSEQ 96-well plates, with each plate serving as a replicate. For sorted subsets, 150 to 200 ng genomic DNA, equal to tens of thousands of T cell genomes, was loaded into each replicate PCR. The purified libraries were quantified using a Qubit 3.0 fluorometer, sized with a Bioanalyzer 2100, and then quantified again using the KAPA Library Quantification kit. Every immunoSEQ 96-well plate was sequenced on a dedicated single-read 150-cycle Illumina NextSeq 550 flow cell. The authors' pipeline ran thus. Because the immunoSEQ output included only junctional sequences and no quality scores, the filtering could not be the same as the filtering used for full-length reads. To assign V/J genes and CDR3, sequences were annotated using PyIR, a Python wrapper for IgBLAST v1.9, with IMGT germline references. Reads were filtered out if the reads had weak V/J assignments (E-value above 1e-6), no CDR3, stop codons, out-of-frame junctions, or ambiguous translated residues. V3J clonotypes were defined by identical inferred V gene, J gene, and CDR3 amino acid sequence. To compute the percentage overlap between repertoires, the number of shared unique clonotypes was divided by the size of the smaller repertoire. Three approaches were used to assess repertoire richness: RTK rarefaction, the Chao1 estimator, and Recon v2.1 estimates of unobserved clonotypes. Generation probabilities for all TCRbeta clonotypes obtained by the gDNA method from four donors were computed using OLGA. TCRdb obtained this table from immuneACCESS and retained in-frame rearrangements with V and J assigned. These tables miss some clones; where compared with another copy, unresolved V genes account for less than half of the shortfall, and the remainder is unexplained. That table furnishes V, J and clone size, whereas the DNA furnished D and trimming. This sample gives over 800,000 clones in total; around 93% of them show up just once. Of the sample, around 24% is held by the ten largest clones.

The V and J ends are trimmed by 2 bases and 5 bases, leaving 11 bases between them. The germline V gene provides CDR1 SGHRS and CDR2 YFSETQ. The CDR3 goes from the cysteine to the phenylalanine over 13 residues. Only CDR3 DNA is held: 39 bases, read in frame from base 1. CD8 naive samples were CD45RO-negative cells positively selected for CCR7, giving a CD45RA+CCR7+ population that excluded TemRA cells. Donors were healthy HIV-negative adults with no recently reported acute infections or vaccinations. Every donor was a Caucasian adult residing in Nashville, Tennessee, USA. Blood was collected by leukapheresis, and PBMCs were isolated by Ficoll-Histopaque density gradient centrifugation and then cryopreserved in liquid nitrogen vapor phase. Analytical flow cytometry was used to check the purity and quantity of each magnetically sorted T cell population. From each sorted fraction, genomic DNA was isolated and quantified by UV absorbance on a Nanodrop 2000c.

This sequence was found in a man under 40 in good health. Sequenced sample: naive CD8+ T cells sorted from blood. Taken with the paper, the label for cell subset or site translates to: CD45RA+CCR7+. Here the chain combines TRBV5-1 and TRBJ2-7; no confident D gene assignment can be made. The CDR3 reads CASSFRPLDEQYF. The nucleotides read TGCGCCAGCAGCTTCCGCCCTCTCGACGAGCAGTACTTC.